This entry lists 6 T cell receptor beta chains sequenced from one sample in a study of cytomegalovirus exposure and HLA in healthy donors. 60 Vbeta and 13 Jbeta primers were used in PCR. Clones were read by immunoSEQ multiplex PCR, and TCRdb kept only the in-frame ones, dropping some. The sample includes about 150,000 clones, over 70% of them seen just once. Sequencing input: PBMCs. The receptors originated from a woman aged 40 to 50 in good health and CMV-seronegative.

The chain has TRBV25-1 and TRBJ2-5; D remains ambiguous. The CDR3 runs to 13 residues. The germline V and J ends were trimmed by 2 bases and 0 bases, with 4 bases remaining between them. Looked up from germline, CDR1 is MGHDK and CDR2 is SYGVNS. CDR3 sequence reads: CASSEQDQETQYF. CDR3 DNA: TGTGCCAGCAGTGAACAGGACCAAGAGACCCAGTACTTC.

This CDR3 is CATSRAGTASGNTIYF. CDR3 nucleotide sequence: TGTGCCACCAGCAGGGCCGGGACAGCCTCTGGAAACACCATATATTTT. V is TRBV15 and J is TRBJ1-3, with 7 bases that match TRBD1. From germline, CDR1 is LNHNV and CDR2 YYDKDF (reference sequence). CDR3 length: 16 residues. After removal of 3 bases from V and 0 bases from J, the junction contained 5 bases not matched to a gene.

CDR3 DNA: TGTGCCAGCAGCGTAGCTAAGAATGTCGGTGAAGCTTTCTTT. This sequence encodes CASSVAKNVGEAFF. The J gene is TRBJ1-1, the V gene TRBV9; D not resolved. Germline V gene data show CDR1 as SGDLS and CDR2 as YYNGEE. The CDR3 is 14 amino acids. The germline V and J ends were trimmed by 0 bases and 7 bases, with 13 bases remaining between them.

V and J are TRBV6-1 and TRBJ1-2, with D possibly being TRBD1 (5 bases). V was clipped by 7 bases and J by 6 bases, with 15 bases between them. The CDR3 extends over 13 amino acids. Germline V CDR1 and CDR2: MNHNS, SASEGT. CDR3 sequence reads: CASTRDSLDGYTF. CDR3 in DNA: TGTGCCAGCACTCGGGACTCCCTCGATGGCTACACCTTC.

A note on this clone: One end of the junction varies from germline; a read error may be responsible. The V call is TRBV9, the J call TRBJ2-1; 7 bases are a match to TRBD2. The CDR3 extends over 16 amino acids. The V gene's germline CDR1 is SGDLS and CDR2 YYNGEE. The CDR3 region has the DNA TGTGCCAGCAGCGTAGAGCCAGCGGGGAACTACAATGAGCTGTTCTTC. This sequence encodes CASSVEPAGNYNELFF.

This chain links TRBV9 with TRBJ2-4; the match to TRBD1 covers 10 bases. The germline V gene encodes CDR1 SGDLS and CDR2 YYNGEE. V gave up 3 bases and J gave up 3 bases; unmatched junction bases: 6. This CDR3 comprises 16 residues. This CDR3 is CASSGTWTGGKNIQYF. DNA of the CDR3: TGTGCCAGCAGCGGTACATGGACAGGGGGCAAAAACATTCAGTACTTC.